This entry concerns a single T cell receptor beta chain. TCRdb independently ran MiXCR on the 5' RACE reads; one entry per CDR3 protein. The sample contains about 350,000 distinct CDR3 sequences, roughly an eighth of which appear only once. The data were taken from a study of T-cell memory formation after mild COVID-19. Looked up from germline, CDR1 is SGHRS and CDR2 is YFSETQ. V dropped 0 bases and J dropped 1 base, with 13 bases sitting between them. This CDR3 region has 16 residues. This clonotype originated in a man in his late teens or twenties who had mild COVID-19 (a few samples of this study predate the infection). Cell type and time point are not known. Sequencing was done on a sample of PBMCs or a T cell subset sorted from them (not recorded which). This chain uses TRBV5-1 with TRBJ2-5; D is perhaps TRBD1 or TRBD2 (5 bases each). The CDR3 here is CASSLAGRRPQETQYF. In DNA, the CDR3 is TGCGCCAGCAGCTTGGCGGGGCGGCGGCCCCAAGAGACCCAGTACTTC.